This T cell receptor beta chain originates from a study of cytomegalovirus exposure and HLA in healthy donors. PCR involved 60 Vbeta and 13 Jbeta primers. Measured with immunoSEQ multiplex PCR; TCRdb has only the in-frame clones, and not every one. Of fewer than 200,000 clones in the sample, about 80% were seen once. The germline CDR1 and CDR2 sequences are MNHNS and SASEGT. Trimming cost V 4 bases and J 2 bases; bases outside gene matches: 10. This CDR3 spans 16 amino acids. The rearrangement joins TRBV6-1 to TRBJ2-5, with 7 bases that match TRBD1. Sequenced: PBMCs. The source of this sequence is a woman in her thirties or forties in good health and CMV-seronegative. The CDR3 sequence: CASSALSGTVQETQYF. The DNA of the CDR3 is TGTGCCAGCAGTGCTTTATCCGGGACAGTGCAAGAGACCCAGTACTTC.